The entry below describes one TCR beta chain. Its matching antigen is unknown. This sample is drawn from a study of graft-versus-host responses after intestinal transplantation. Method: immunoSEQ multiplex PCR; TCRdb's copy keeps in-frame clones and lacks some. The data hold some 110,000 clones, with more than 75% observed a single time. This clonotype originated in a human donor who received an intestinal transplant. Specimen: unstimulated CD4+ T cells sorted from spleen or lymph node cells, collected before intestinal transplant.

The CDR3 loop is CASSVQANQPQHF. CDR3 nucleotides: TGTGCCAGCAGTGTACAGGCAAATCAGCCCCAGCATTTT. This rearrangement joins TRBV2 to TRBJ1-5; TRBD1 is a possible D gene (5 bases). This CDR3 region has 13 residues. The germline V and J ends were trimmed by 4 bases and 4 bases, with 8 bases remaining between them. Germline V gene sequence: CDR1 SNHLY, CDR2 FYNNEI.